This entry concerns a single TCR beta chain. Its antigen is currently unknown. This entry belongs to a study of cytomegalovirus exposure and HLA in healthy donors. This CDR3 is 16 amino acids long. V was pared by 0 bases and J by 7 bases, with 5 bases of the junction left unmatched. Germline assignment: CDR1 LGHNA and CDR2 YSLEER. Use of 60 Vbeta and 13 Jbeta primers characterized the PCR. Using immunoSEQ multiplex PCR, the repertoire was profiled, and TCRdb retains in-frame clones only, with some absent. The sample includes 100,000 to 150,000 clones, approximately 85% of them seen just once. Nominal health characterized the donors when sampled, though unrecorded immune exposures were likely. Study-wide results and limits: A missense DCLRE1C variant was associated with V- and J-gene trimming of TCR beta chains in a later analysis, and an independent cohort replicated the association. Cytomegalovirus-associated status was assigned to 150 or so TCR beta chains.

The TCR sequence derives from a boy between 10 and 17 years old in good health and CMV-seronegative. V usage is TRBV4-3 and J usage is TRBJ1-6; TRBD1 matches 8 bases. Sequencing was done on a sample of PBMCs. CDR3 nucleotides: TGCGCCAGCAGCCAAGATGCCGGACAGGGAAATTCACCCCTCCACTTT. Its translation is CASSQDAGQGNSPLHF.